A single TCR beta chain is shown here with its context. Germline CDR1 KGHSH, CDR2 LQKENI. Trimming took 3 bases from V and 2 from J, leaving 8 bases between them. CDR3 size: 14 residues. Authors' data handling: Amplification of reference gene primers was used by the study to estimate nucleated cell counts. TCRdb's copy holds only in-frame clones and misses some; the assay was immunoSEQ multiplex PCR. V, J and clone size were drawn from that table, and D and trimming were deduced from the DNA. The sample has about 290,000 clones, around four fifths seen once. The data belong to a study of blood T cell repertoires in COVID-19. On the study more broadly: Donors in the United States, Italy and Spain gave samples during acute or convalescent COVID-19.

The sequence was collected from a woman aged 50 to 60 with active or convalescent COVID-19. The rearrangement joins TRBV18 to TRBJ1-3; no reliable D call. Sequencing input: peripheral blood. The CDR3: CASSPDSAGNTIYF. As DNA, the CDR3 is TGTGCCAGCTCACCCGACTCTGCTGGAAACACCATATATTTT.